This T cell receptor beta chain was recorded in a study of cytomegalovirus exposure and HLA in healthy donors. The CDR3 loop spans 14 amino acids. Trimming cost V 5 bases and J 5 bases, with 15 bases left between them. Germline CDR1 is SGHVS and CDR2 is FNYEAQ. The PCR contained 60 Vbeta and 13 Jbeta primers. Original data processing: In a later analysis, some 80 million unique TCR beta chains included roughly 11 million shared by two or more donors. Here immunoSEQ multiplex PCR was the method, and the copy in TCRdb shows in-frame clones only, minus some. For V, J and clone size, that table is used; D and trimming come from the DNA. Of about 90,000 clones in the sample, roughly 80% were seen once. With respect to this clone: What it binds is not known.

General observations from the study: Common viral pathogens seemed to be connected with several of the most significant clusters, according to a later analysis. Most TCR sequences were uncommon, yet certain public TCRs appeared in many donors.

This chain joins TRBV7-6 and TRBJ2-5; D is undetermined. Sequencing used PBMCs. The sequence came from a boy between 10 and 17 years old in good health and CMV-seronegative. The CDR3 nucleotides are TGTGCCAGCAGCCAAGGAGTCAATGGGGAGACCCAGTACTTC. Translated: CASSQGVNGETQYF.